The 21 T cell receptor beta chains in this list originate from one sample, sequenced in a study of identical twins. TCRdb analysed the 5' RACE reads with MiXCR anew, one entry per CDR3 protein. Seen here are some 570,000 distinct CDR3 sequences, around 24% observed once, and the top ten hold approximately 0.52%. The same specimen was also included in a second study, on yellow fever vaccine responses in identical twins.

Specimen: CD4+ T cells sorted from blood. These TCRs come from a woman younger than 30 in good health.

The V call is TRBV20-1, the J call TRBJ1-5, with 11 positions matching TRBD1. J gave up 5 bases and V 3 bases, and 3 bases lay outside the gene matches. The CDR3 spans 14 residues. Germline V gene data show CDR1 as DFQATT and CDR2 as SNEGSKA (reference sequence). The CDR3 loop is CSASGTGGDQPQHF. The CDR3 nucleotides are TGCAGTGCTAGTGGGACAGGGGGTGATCAGCCCCAGCATTTT.

This clonotype has only a few counts. The genes are TRBV20-1 and TRBJ2-3; no clear D. V shed 1 base and J shed 2 bases, with 13 bases lying between them. The CDR3 contains 15 residues. Germline values: CDR1 DFQATT, CDR2 SNEGSKA (reference sequence). The CDR3 DNA reads TGCAGTGCTAGAGGGCAGGAAGGTCTCACAGATACGCAGTATTTT. It specifies CSARGQEGLTDTQYF.

The genes are TRBV19 and TRBJ2-3; D might be TRBD2 (6 bases). The CDR3 loop spans 16 amino acids. The V end lost 3 bases, the J end lost 4 bases, and 17 bases lay between the germline ends. CDR1 is LNHDA, CDR2 SQIVND, per germline (reference sequence). The CDR3 loop is CASSIGQRVGADTQYF. CDR3 in DNA: TGTGCCAGTAGTATCGGCCAGCGGGTAGGGGCAGATACGCAGTATTTT.

This chain connects TRBV5-6 to TRBJ2-1, with TRBD1 matching 7 bases. Looked up from germline, CDR1 is SGHDT and CDR2 is YYEEEE. The CDR3 length is 16 residues. The junction had 8 bases not matched to a gene; V was cut back by 2 bases and J by 3 bases. The CDR3 coding sequence is TGTGCCAGCAGCTTCAATCTTGACAGGGACTACAATGAGCAGTTCTTC. Its protein product is CASSFNLDRDYNEQFF.

This clonotype was counted between two and nine times. The V and J genes are TRBV3-1 and TRBJ1-1, with 8 bases lining up with TRBD1. The J segment lost 5 bases and the V segment lost 0 bases, leaving 8 bases of the junction unmatched. Germline-derived CDR1 and CDR2 are LGHDT and YNNKEL (reference sequence). CDR3 length equals 16 residues. The CDR3 region has the DNA TGTGCCAGCAGCCAAGAAACGAACAGGGGGGGTACTGAAGCTTTCTTT. Protein product: CASSQETNRGGTEAFF.

This clonotype was detected only a few times. In DNA form, the CDR3 reads TGCAGTGCGAACCCACAGGGGAGGAGAAATGAGCAGTTCTTC. Its protein is CSANPQGRRNEQFF. V is TRBV20-1 and J is TRBJ2-1; D is possibly TRBD1 (7 bases). Trimming took off 6 bases at V and 7 bases at J, with 19 bases between the two ends. Germline V gene data show CDR1 as DFQATT and CDR2 as SNEGSKA (reference sequence). The CDR3 has 14 amino acids.

V is TRBV4-1 and J is TRBJ2-7; D possibly corresponds to TRBD2 (5 bases). Per the germline V gene, CDR1 is MGHRA and CDR2 is YSYEKL. Trimming cost V 4 bases and J 0 bases, with 10 bases left between them. The CDR3 is made up of 14 amino acids. CDR3 bases: TGCGCCAGCAGCCCTAGCCCTAGCTCCTACGAGCAGTACTTC. This sequence encodes CASSPSPSSYEQYF.

This clonotype was detected only a few times. The chain combines TRBV5-1 with TRBJ2-1; tentative D call: TRBD1 (6 bases). V was clipped by 0 bases and J by 7 bases, with 17 bases between them. There are 16 residues in the CDR3. Germline-derived CDR1 and CDR2 are SGHRS and YFSETQ. The CDR3 here is CASSLVAGRGINEQFF. CDR3 in DNA: TGCGCCAGCAGCTTGGTGGCCGGAAGGGGGATTAATGAGCAGTTCTTC.

This clonotype was seen a few times. V gene TRBV6-5 combines with J gene TRBJ2-1; D call uncertain. This CDR3 is 15 amino acids long. The V end was cut by 2 bases, the J end by 0 bases, with 8 bases between. Per the germline V gene, CDR1 is MNHEY and CDR2 is SVGAGI. CDR3: CASSYGVVSYNEQFF. CDR3 coding DNA: TGTGCCAGCAGTTACGGGGTTGTCTCCTACAATGAGCAGTTCTTC.

The CDR3 loop is CASSHVSTDTQYF. The CDR3 DNA is TGCGCCAGCAGCCACGTCAGCACAGATACGCAGTATTTT. The gene calls are TRBV4-1 and TRBJ2-3; the D is unclear. The CDR3 sequence is 13 residues long. The V end lost 3 bases, the J end lost 0 bases, and 4 bases lay between the germline ends. Germline V gives CDR1 MGHRA, CDR2 YSYEKL.

V usage is TRBV3-1 and J usage is TRBJ1-3, with 7 bases aligning to TRBD1. J lost 5 bases, V lost 1 base, and 8 bases had no gene match. Germline loops: CDR1 LGHDT, CDR2 YNNKEL (reference sequence). The CDR3 covers 16 residues. CDR3 protein: CASSQARTGIRNTIYF. The CDR3 coding sequence is TGTGCCAGCAGCCAAGCACGGACAGGAATCCGAAACACCATATATTTT.

In this sample, this clonotype turned up a few times. This chain links TRBV20-1 with TRBJ2-2, with 10 bases that match TRBD2. With V trimmed by 5 bases and J by 5 bases, 8 bases remained unmatched. The CDR3 is made up of 15 amino acids. CDR1 is DFQATT and CDR2 is SNEGSKA in the germline V gene (reference sequence). The CDR3 nucleotides read TGCAGTGCTCCGAGCGGGAGGGCTGGGACCGGGGAGCTGTTTTTT. Residues: CSAPSGRAGTGELFF.

The chain links TRBV10-3 to TRBJ1-1; 9 bases fit TRBD1. This CDR3 has 15 amino acids. V gave up 4 bases and J gave up 4 bases; unmatched junction bases: 7. Germline V lookup: CDR1 ENHRY, CDR2 SYGVKD. DNA of the CDR3: TGTGCCATCAGTGGGACAGGGGTTATCGGCACTGAAGCTTTCTTT. Amino acid sequence: CAISGTGVIGTEAFF.

This chain joins TRBV24-1 and TRBJ1-1, with D maybe TRBD1 (6 bases). The CDR3 is 14 amino acids. Germline lookup yields CDR1 KGHDR and CDR2 SFDVKD. V was shortened by 11 bases and J by 1 base, with 16 bases between the two germline ends. CDR3 residues: CAKTETGKNTEAFF. DNA of the CDR3: TGTGCCAAGACGGAAACAGGGAAGAACACTGAAGCTTTCTTT.

The sample holds a few counts of this clonotype. The DNA of the CDR3 is TGCAGTGCTAGGGGACAGCCGCCCCCCTATGGCTACACCTTC. Its translation is CSARGQPPPYGYTF. This chain uses TRBV20-1 with TRBJ1-2, with 7 bases lining up with TRBD1. Germline loops: CDR1 DFQATT, CDR2 SNEGSKA (reference sequence). The V and J ends lost 3 bases and 4 bases, in that order; junction bases with no gene match: 8. The CDR3 runs 14 residues.

The V and J genes are TRBV9 and TRBJ2-6; 11 positions agree with TRBD2. The V segment lost 3 bases and the J segment 0 bases; nucleotides outside the gene matches: 5. Germline V gives CDR1 SGDLS, CDR2 YYNGEE. The CDR3 runs 18 residues. DNA of the CDR3: TGTGCCAGCAGCGCTAGCGGGGGGATCAACTCTGGGGCCAACGTCCTGACTTTC. Protein sequence: CASSASGGINSGANVLTF.

This clonotype was detected only a few times. The V call is TRBV6-1, the J call TRBJ2-1; 11 nucleotides line up with TRBD2. The CDR3 contains 17 residues. After removal of 6 bases from V and 7 bases from J, the junction contained 14 bases not matched to a gene. CDR1 and CDR2 (germline): MNHNS, SASEGT. CDR3 sequence (DNA): TGTGCCAGCAGCGGGGTAGCGGGAGGGATCGGCTTTAATGAGCAGTTCTTC. Protein: CASSGVAGGIGFNEQFF.

The V call is TRBV7-9, the J call TRBJ1-4, with TRBD1 as a possible D gene (5 bases). The germline V and J ends were trimmed by 5 bases and 0 bases, with 13 bases remaining between them. The V gene's germline CDR1 is SEHNR and CDR2 FQNEAQ (reference sequence). The CDR3 sequence is 16 residues long. The CDR3 protein is CASSATGSATNEKLFF. The CDR3 region has the DNA TGTGCCAGCAGCGCCACAGGTTCTGCAACTAATGAAAAACTGTTTTTT.

This clonotype has only a few counts. The CDR3 region is CASTHGPTYEQYV. The CDR3 bases are TGTGCCAGCACACACGGTCCCACCTATGAGCAGTACGTC. The gene calls are TRBV28 and TRBJ2-7; D is ambiguous. CDR3 length: 13 residues. CDR1 and CDR2 (germline): MDHEN, SYDVKM.

This clonotype was seen more than once but under ten times. J is TRBJ2-1 and V is TRBV4-1; D is undetermined. Germline V gene data show CDR1 as MGHRA and CDR2 as YSYEKL. V was pared by 0 bases and J by 4 bases, with 7 bases between. The CDR3 sequence is 14 residues long. CDR3 sequence (DNA): TGCGCCAGCAGCCAAGATTGGGGATACAATGAGCAGTTCTTC. It encodes CASSQDWGYNEQFF.

This clonotype was counted only a few times. J is TRBJ2-1 and V is TRBV24-1; D gene uncertain. Germline V lookup: CDR1 KGHDR, CDR2 SFDVKD. The V gene lost 4 bases and the J gene lost 0 bases, with 12 bases spanning the gap. The CDR3 length is 16 residues. CDR3 residues: CATSDRIISSYNEQFF. DNA for the CDR3: TGTGCCACCAGTGACCGGATTATCAGCTCCTACAATGAGCAGTTCTTC.